This T cell receptor beta chain was sequenced in a study of blood T cell repertoires in COVID-19. On the study more broadly: Samples representing acute and convalescent COVID-19 were sourced from the United States, Italy and Spain. Sample material is recorded as cDNA or gDNA derived from T cells, B-cell-depleted T cells, or PBMCs.

Profiled with immunoSEQ multiplex PCR; TCRdb holds only in-frame clones, not every one. This sample yields about 200,000 clones, of which 86% are seen a single time; roughly 4% belongs to the top ten. A PCR-confirmed or clinician-diagnosed COVID-19 case had contacted exposed participants within 2 weeks of entry. Germline V gives CDR1 ENHRY, CDR2 SYGVKD. The CDR3 is 13 amino acids. J is TRBJ2-3 and V is TRBV10-3, with TRBD2 matching over 7 bases. This clonotype was sampled from a woman aged 25 to 39 who had been exposed to COVID-19. The sequencing sample was made of PBMCs or T cells enriched from blood (not recorded which). CDR3 region: CASGGRSTDTQYF. The CDR3 DNA sequence: TGTGCATCGGGGGGTAGGAGCACAGATACGCAGTATTTT.